The 2 T cell receptor beta chains reported below all come from one sample, sequenced in a study of OX40 agonist ivuxolimab in advanced cancers. Some clones are missing from TCRdb's copy, which holds only in-frame ones; the method was immunoSEQ multiplex PCR. The sample contains 50,000 to 75,000 clones, over 65% of which appear only once. Sample: CD4+ or CD8+ T cells sorted from blood, taken in a trial of the OX40 agonist ivuxolimab. Receptors originate from an adult with an advanced solid tumor such as melanoma, head and neck, liver or kidney cancer.

By frequency in the sample, this clone is medium-sized. This chain uses TRBV6-5 with TRBJ1-1; 7 bases map to TRBD1. J gave up 7 bases and V 0 bases, and 11 bases lay outside the gene matches. Germline-derived CDR1 and CDR2 are MNHEY and SVGAGI. CDR3 length equals 16 residues. The CDR3, as DNA: TGTGCCAGCAGTTACTCGAGGACAGGCGGTTTGGTTGAAGCTTTCTTT. It encodes CASSYSRTGGLVEAFF.

This clone was counted a single time. The chain uses TRBV6-5 and TRBJ2-7; 8 positions match TRBD2. Germline V lookup: CDR1 MNHEY, CDR2 SVGAGI. J gave up 4 bases and V 8 bases, and 10 bases lay outside the gene matches. The CDR3 length is 14 residues. CDR3 sequence reads: CASRSGGGSYEQYF. The CDR3 DNA follows: TGTGCCAGCCGCTCCGGGGGGGGATCTTACGAGCAGTACTTC.